The 14 T cell receptor beta chains below were found in one sample sequenced in a study of blood T cell repertoires in COVID-19. Sequencing was performed with immunoSEQ multiplex PCR; in TCRdb, only in-frame clones are kept and a portion is missing. The sample contains 110,000 to 150,000 clones, around 84% of which appear only once. The sample taken for sequencing was peripheral blood. The receptors shown here come from a woman between 50 and 59 years old with acute or convalescent COVID-19.

The J gene is TRBJ1-1, the V gene TRBV11-2; D gene uncertain. This CDR3 contains 11 residues. CDR1 SGHAT and CDR2 FQNNGV come from the germline V gene. V lost 2 bases and J 6 bases, leaving 4 bases between the germline ends. The CDR3 region has the DNA TGTGCCAGCAGCTTACAGGCTGAAGCTTTCTTT. It yields the protein CASSLQAEAFF.

CDR3 sequence: CASSIEETQYF. Written as DNA, the CDR3 is TGTGCCAGCAGTATCGAAGAGACCCAGTACTTC. The chain recombines TRBV28 with TRBJ2-5, with no clear D. Trimming removed 5 bases at V and 3 bases at J, with 4 bases between. This CDR3 spans 11 amino acids. The germline V gene has CDR1 MDHEN and CDR2 SYDVKM.

This clone showed up just a few times. The chain combines TRBV12-3 or TRBV12-4 with TRBJ1-1, with 7 bases matching TRBD1. After removal of 3 bases from V and 11 bases from J, the junction contained 6 bases not matched to a gene. CDR3 length equals 12 residues. The CDR3 DNA follows: TGTGCCAGCAGTTTGGGGGACAGTAGGGCTTTCTTT. It codes for CASSLGDSRAFF.

This sequence joins TRBV7-2 and TRBJ1-2, with D possibly being TRBD1 (5 bases). The germline gives CDR1 SGHTA, CDR2 FQGNSA. The CDR3 contains 17 residues. Trimming stripped 1 base from V and 4 bases from J, with 19 bases between. The CDR3 bases are TGTGCCAGCAGCTTAGGACCCGAGAGACAGTTCCCCTATGGCTACACCTTC. It yields the protein CASSLGPERQFPYGYTF.

This clone was detected only once. In DNA form, the CDR3 reads TGTGCCAGCAGTGAGGGGACAGGGCTGATGAACACTGAAGCTTTCTTT. Translation gives CASSEGTGLMNTEAFF. The V and J genes are TRBV2 and TRBJ1-1; 9 bases align to TRBD1. V gave up 3 bases and J gave up 0 bases; unmatched junction bases: 5. The CDR3 covers 16 residues. Germline loops: CDR1 SNHLY, CDR2 FYNNEI.

J is TRBJ2-7 and V is TRBV5-1, with D unresolved. The germline CDR1 and CDR2 sequences are SGHRS and YFSETQ. This CDR3 region has 15 residues. Trimming pared 2 bases from V and 2 bases from J, leaving 14 bases between. The CDR3 region has the DNA TGCGCCAGCAGCTTTCGCGACATTCAAACCTACGAGCAGTACTTC. This sequence encodes CASSFRDIQTYEQYF.

This chain connects TRBV6-5 to TRBJ1-3; no clear D gene. Germline loops: CDR1 MNHEY, CDR2 SVGAGI. The CDR3 has 16 amino acids. The V gene lost 2 bases and the J gene lost 0 bases, with 11 bases spanning the gap. CDR3 sequence: CASSYSRGYSGNTIYF. CDR3 nucleotides: TGTGCCAGCAGTTACAGCAGAGGGTACTCTGGAAACACCATATATTTT.

The chain is built from TRBV7-2 and TRBJ1-5; D is unresolved. Trimming removed 7 bases from V and 0 bases from J, with 19 bases in between. The CDR3 covers 17 residues. Germline V lookup: CDR1 SGHTA, CDR2 FQGNSA. The CDR3 nucleotides are TGTGCCAGCACCTCCACTCCGCCGGGATTTAGCAATCAGCCCCAGCATTTT. It codes for CASTSTPPGFSNQPQHF.

The rearrangement joins TRBV2 to TRBJ1-5; possible D gene TRBD1, 6 bases. V was trimmed by 5 bases and J by 6 bases, leaving 14 bases between them. This CDR3 has 14 residues. The germline V gene has CDR1 SNHLY and CDR2 FYNNEI. The CDR3 DNA reads TGTGCCAGCAGTAAACAGGGCCCGGGTCAGCCCCAGCATTTT. Amino acids: CASSKQGPGQPQHF.

V and J are TRBV7-6 and TRBJ2-3; D may be TRBD1 (5 bases). CDR3 length: 16 residues. Trimming pared 3 bases from V and 4 bases from J, leaving 17 bases between. Per germline, CDR1 SGHVS and CDR2 FNYEAQ. The CDR3, as DNA: TGTGCCAGCAGCTTGTCAAACGATGTCAGGGCAGATACGCAGTATTTT. It codes for CASSLSNDVRADTQYF.

The chain combines TRBV5-1 with TRBJ2-7, with 15 bases that match TRBD2. The CDR3 spans 17 residues. The trim removed 4 bases at V and 3 bases at J, leaving 8 bases unmatched. Germline V CDR1 and CDR2: SGHRS, YFSETQ. The DNA of the CDR3 is TGCGCCAGCAGCGAGGGACTAGCGGGGGGCCTTCTCTACGAGCAGTACTTC. Its protein is CASSEGLAGGLLYEQYF.

This clone occurred a few times. The CDR3, as DNA: TGTGCCAGCTCACCACGGTTTGGGCACTCTGGAAACACCATATATTTT. Its translation is CASSPRFGHSGNTIYF. The chain employs TRBV18 and TRBJ1-3; unclear D gene. CDR1 is KGHSH and CDR2 is LQKENI in the germline V gene. This CDR3 has 16 amino acids. Trimming took off 1 base at V and 0 bases at J, with 10 bases between the two ends.

Turning to this clone: This sample also contains other DNA sequences that code for the same CDR3. This chain links TRBV6-2 or TRBV6-3 with TRBJ1-5; D perhaps matches TRBD1 (6 bases). Germline values: CDR1 MNHEY, CDR2 SVGEGT. CDR3 length: 13 amino acids. Trimming removed 4 bases at V and 2 bases at J, with 6 bases between. The CDR3, as DNA: TGTGCCAGCAGTTGGACAGGCAATCAGCCCCAGCATTTT. It yields the protein CASSWTGNQPQHF.

CDR3 sequence: CASSPPASGGLLYF. CDR3 nucleotides: TGTGCCAGCAGTCCCCCGGCTAGCGGGGGCCTATTATACTTC. This chain joins TRBV28 and TRBJ2-4; 10 positions match TRBD2. J lost 16 bases, V lost 5 bases, and 14 bases had no gene match. In germline, CDR1 is MDHEN, CDR2 SYDVKM. The CDR3 has 14 residues.